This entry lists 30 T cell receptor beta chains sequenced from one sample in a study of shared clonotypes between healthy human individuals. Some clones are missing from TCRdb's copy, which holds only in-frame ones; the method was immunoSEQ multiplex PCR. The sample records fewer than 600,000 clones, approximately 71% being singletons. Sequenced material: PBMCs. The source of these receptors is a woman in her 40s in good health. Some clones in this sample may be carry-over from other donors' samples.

Written as DNA, the CDR3 is TGTGCCAGCAAAAAGGATACCGCTTACGAGCAGTACTTC. It yields the protein CASKKDTAYEQYF. The rearrangement uses TRBV6-1 and TRBJ2-7; D is undetermined. CDR1 and CDR2 from the germline V gene are MNHNS and SASEGT. The V end was cut by 7 bases, the J end by 4 bases, with 14 bases between. The CDR3 spans 13 residues.

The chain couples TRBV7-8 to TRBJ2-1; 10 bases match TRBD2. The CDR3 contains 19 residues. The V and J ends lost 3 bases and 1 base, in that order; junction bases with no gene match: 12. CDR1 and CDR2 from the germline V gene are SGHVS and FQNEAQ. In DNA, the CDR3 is TGTGCCAGCAGCTTGCTGACTAGCGGGCCTCTCACTTCCTACAATGAGCAGTTCTTC. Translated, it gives CASSLLTSGPLTSYNEQFF.

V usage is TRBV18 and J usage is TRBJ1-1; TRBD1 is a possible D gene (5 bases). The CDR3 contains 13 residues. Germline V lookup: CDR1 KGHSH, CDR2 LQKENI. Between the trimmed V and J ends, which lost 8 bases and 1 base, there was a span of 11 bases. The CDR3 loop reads CASGYGGNTEAFF. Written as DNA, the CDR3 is TGTGCCAGCGGATACGGGGGGAACACTGAAGCTTTCTTT.

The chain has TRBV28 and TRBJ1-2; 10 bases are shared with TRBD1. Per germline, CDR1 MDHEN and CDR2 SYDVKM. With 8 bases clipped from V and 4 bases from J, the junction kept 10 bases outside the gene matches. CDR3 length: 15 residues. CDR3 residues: CASGPGTGAPYGYTF. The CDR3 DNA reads TGTGCCAGCGGTCCCGGGACAGGGGCACCCTATGGCTACACCTTC.

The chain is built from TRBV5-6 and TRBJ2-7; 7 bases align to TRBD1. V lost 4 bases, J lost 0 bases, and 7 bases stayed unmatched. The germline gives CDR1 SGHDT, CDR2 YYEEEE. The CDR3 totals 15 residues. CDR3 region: CASSTGQLSSYEQYF. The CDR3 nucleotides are TGTGCCAGCAGCACGGGACAGTTGAGCTCCTACGAGCAGTACTTC.

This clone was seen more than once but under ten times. DNA for the CDR3: TGTGCCAGCAGCTTGGGAGTGGGTGGCTACACCTTC. Its protein is CASSLGVGGYTF. V gene TRBV7-2 combines with J gene TRBJ1-2; D is uncertain. The length of the CDR3 is 12 residues. The germline V gene encodes CDR1 SGHTA and CDR2 FQGNSA. Trimming shortened V by 3 bases and J by 7 bases, and 9 bases separated the two germline ends.

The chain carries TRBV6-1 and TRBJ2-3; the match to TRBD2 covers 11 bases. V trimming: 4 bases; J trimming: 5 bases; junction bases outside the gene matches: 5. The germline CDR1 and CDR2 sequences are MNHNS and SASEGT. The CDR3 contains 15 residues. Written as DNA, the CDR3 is TGTGCCAGCAGTGGTAGCGGGAGGGCGGGAGATACGCAGTATTTT. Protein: CASSGSGRAGDTQYF.

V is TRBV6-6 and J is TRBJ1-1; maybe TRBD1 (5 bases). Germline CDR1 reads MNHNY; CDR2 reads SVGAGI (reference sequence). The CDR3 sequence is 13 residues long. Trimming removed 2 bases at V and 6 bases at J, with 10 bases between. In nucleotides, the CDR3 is TGTGCCAGCAGTTACCGACAGACCGCTGAAGCTTTCTTT. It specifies CASSYRQTAEAFF.

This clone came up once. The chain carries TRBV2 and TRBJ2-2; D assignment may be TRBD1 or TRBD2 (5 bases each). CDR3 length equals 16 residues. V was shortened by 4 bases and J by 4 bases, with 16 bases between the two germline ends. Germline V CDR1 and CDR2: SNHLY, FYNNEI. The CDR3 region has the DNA TGTGCCAGCAGTGCTCGGGGTAGGGGCGGCACCGGGGAGCTGTTTTTT. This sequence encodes CASSARGRGGTGELFF. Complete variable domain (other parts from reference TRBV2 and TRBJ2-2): EPEVTQTPSHQVTQMGQEVILRCVPISNHLYFYWYRQILGQKVEFLVSFYNNEISEKSEIFDDQFSVERPDGSNFTLKIRSTKLEDSAMYFCASSARGRGGTGELFFGEGSRLTVL.

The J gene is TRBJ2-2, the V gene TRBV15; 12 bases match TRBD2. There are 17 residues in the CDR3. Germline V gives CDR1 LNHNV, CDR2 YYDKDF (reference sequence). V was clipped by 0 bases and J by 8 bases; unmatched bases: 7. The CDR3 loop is CATSRDPSGRARGELFF. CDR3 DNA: TGTGCCACCAGCAGAGATCCTAGCGGGAGGGCCAGGGGGGAGCTGTTTTTT.

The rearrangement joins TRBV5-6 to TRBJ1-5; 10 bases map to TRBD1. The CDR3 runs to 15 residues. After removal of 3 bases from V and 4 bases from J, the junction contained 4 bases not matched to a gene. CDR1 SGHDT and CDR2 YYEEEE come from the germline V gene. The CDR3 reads CASSYGTGDNQPQHF. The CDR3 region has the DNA TGTGCCAGCAGCTACGGGACAGGGGATAATCAGCCCCAGCATTTT.

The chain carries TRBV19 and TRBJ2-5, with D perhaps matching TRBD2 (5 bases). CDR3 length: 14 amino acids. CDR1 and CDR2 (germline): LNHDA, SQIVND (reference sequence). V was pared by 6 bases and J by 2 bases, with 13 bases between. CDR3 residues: CASRVDYSQETQYF. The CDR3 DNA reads TGTGCCAGTAGAGTCGACTACTCACAAGAGACCCAGTACTTC.

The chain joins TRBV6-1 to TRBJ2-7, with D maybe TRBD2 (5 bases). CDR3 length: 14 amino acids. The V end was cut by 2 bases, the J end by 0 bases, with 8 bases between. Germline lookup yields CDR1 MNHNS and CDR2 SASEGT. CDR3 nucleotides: TGTGCCAGCAGTGAACGGAGGTTCTCCTACGAGCAGTACTTC. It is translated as CASSERRFSYEQYF.

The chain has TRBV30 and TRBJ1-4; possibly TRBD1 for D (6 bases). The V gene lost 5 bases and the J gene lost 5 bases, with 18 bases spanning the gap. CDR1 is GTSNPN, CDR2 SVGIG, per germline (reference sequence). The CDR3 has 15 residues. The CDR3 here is CAWSPPDSLNEKLFF. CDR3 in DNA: TGTGCCTGGTCCCCTCCGGACAGCTTGAATGAAAAACTGTTTTTT.

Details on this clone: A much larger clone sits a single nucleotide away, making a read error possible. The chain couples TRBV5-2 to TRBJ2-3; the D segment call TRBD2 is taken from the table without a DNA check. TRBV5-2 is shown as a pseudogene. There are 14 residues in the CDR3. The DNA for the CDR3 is TGTGCCAGCAGTTACCGGGAGGAGGGGGATACGCAGTATTTT. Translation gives CASSYREEGDTQYF.

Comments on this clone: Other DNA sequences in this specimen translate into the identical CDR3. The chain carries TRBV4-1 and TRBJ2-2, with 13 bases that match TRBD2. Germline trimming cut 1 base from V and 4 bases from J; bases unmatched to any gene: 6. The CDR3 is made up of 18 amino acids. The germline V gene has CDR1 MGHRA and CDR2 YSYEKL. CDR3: CASSQGGLAGVGTGELFF. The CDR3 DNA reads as TGCGCCAGCAGCCAAGGAGGACTAGCGGGAGTCGGCACCGGGGAGCTGTTTTTT.

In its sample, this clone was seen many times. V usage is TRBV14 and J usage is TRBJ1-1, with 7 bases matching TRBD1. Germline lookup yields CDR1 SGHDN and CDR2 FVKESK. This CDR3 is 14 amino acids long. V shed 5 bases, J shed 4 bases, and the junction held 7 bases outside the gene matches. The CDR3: CASSSHRGSTEAFF. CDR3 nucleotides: TGTGCCAGCAGCTCCCACAGGGGATCCACTGAAGCTTTCTTT.

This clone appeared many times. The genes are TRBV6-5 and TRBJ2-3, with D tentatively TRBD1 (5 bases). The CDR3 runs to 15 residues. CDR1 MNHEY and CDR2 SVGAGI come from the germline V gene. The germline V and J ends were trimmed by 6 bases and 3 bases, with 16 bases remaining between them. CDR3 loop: CASSPLTVRTDTQYF. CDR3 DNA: TGTGCCAGCAGCCCCTTGACAGTTCGGACAGATACGCAGTATTTT.

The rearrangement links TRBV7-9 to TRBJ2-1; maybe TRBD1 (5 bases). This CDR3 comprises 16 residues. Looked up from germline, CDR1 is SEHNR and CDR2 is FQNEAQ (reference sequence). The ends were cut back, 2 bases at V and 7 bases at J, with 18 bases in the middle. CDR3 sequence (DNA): TGTGCCAGCAGCTTACCCGGCAGGGCCGCGGTTAATGAGCAGTTCTTC. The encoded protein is CASSLPGRAAVNEQFF.

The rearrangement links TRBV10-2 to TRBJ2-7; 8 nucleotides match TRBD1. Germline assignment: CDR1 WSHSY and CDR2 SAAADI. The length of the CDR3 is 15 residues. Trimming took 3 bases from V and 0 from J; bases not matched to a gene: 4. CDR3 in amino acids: CASSDRTGSSYEQYF. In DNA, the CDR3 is TGCGCCAGCAGTGATCGGACAGGGAGCTCCTACGAGCAGTACTTC.

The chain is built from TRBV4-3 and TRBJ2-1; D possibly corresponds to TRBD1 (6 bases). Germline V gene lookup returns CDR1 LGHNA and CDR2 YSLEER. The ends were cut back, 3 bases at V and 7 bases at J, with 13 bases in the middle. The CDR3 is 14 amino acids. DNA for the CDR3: TGCGCCAGCAGCCAGGGGGCCCTAGCTAATGAGCAGTTCTTC. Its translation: CASSQGALANEQFF.

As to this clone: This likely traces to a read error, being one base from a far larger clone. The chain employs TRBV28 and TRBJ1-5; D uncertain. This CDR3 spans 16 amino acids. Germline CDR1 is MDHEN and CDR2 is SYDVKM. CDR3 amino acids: CASSLTSTYSNQPRHF. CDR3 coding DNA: TGTGCCAGCAGTTTGACGAGCACATATAGCAATCAGCCCCGGCATTTT.

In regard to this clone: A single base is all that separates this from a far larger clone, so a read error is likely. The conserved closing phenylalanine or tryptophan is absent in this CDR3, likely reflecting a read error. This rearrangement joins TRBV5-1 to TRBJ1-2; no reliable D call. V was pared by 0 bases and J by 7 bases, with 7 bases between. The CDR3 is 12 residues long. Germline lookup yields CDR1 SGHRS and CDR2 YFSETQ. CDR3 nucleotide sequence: TGCGCCAGCAGCTTGGAATATAGTGGCTACACCATC. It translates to CASSLEYSGYTI.

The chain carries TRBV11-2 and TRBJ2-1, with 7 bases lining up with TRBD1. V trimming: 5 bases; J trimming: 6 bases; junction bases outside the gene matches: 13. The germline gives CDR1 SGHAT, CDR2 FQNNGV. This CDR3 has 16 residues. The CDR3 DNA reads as TGTGCCAGCAGCCAGATGAATCTAGGGGGCCGCAATGAGCAGTTCTTC. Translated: CASSQMNLGGRNEQFF.

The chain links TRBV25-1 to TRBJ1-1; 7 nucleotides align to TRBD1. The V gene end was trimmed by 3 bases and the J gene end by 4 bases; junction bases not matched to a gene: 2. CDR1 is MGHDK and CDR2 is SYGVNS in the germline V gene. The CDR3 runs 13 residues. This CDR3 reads CASSDDRVTEAFF. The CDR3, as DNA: TGTGCCAGCAGTGATGACAGGGTCACTGAAGCTTTCTTT.

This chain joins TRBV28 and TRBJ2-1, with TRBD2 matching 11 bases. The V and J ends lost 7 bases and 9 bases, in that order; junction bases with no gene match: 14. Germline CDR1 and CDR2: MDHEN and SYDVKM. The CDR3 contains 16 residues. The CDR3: CASTISGRAGIAEQFF. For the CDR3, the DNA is TGTGCCAGCACCATTAGCGGGAGGGCCGGAATCGCTGAGCAGTTCTTC.

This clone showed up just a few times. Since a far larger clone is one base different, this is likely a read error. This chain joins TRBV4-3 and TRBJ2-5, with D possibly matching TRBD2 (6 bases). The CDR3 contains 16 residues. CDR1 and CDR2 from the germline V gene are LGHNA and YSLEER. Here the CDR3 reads CASSQGLSGLRAEQHF. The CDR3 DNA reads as TGCGCCAGCAGCCAGGGATTATCGGGACTCCGGGCCGAGCAGCACTTC.

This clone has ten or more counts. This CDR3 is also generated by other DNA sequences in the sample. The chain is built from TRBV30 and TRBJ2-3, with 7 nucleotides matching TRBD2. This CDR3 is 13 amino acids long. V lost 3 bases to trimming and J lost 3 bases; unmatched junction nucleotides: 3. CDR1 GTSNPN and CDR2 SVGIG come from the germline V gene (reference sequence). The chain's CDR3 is CAWRKGGTDTQYF. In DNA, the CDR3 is TGTGCCTGGAGAAAGGGAGGGACAGATACGCAGTATTTT.

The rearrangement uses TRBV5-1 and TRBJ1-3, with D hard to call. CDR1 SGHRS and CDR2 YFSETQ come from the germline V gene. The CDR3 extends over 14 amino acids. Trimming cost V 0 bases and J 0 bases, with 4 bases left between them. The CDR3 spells CASSLDTSGNTIYF. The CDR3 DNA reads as TGCGCCAGCAGCTTGGACACCTCTGGAAACACCATATATTTT.

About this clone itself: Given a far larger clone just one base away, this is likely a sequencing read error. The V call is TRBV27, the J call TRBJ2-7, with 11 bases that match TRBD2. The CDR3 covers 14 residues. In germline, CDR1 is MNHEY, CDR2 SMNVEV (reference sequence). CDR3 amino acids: CASRPSGGTYEQCF. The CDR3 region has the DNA TGTGCCAGCAGACCTAGCGGGGGGACCTACGAGCAGTGCTTC.